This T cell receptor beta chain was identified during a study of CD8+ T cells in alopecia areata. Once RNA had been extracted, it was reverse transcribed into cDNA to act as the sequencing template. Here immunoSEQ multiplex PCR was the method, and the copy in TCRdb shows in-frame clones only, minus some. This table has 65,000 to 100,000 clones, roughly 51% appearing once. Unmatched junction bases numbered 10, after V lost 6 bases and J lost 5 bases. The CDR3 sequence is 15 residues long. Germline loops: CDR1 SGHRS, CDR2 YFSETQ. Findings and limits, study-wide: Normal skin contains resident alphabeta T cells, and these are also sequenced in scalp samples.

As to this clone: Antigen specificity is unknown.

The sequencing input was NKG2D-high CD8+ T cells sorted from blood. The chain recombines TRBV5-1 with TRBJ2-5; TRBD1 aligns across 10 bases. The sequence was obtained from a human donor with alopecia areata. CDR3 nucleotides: TGCGCCAGCAACCCCGGACAGGGGGGGCGGGAGACCCAGTACTTC. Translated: CASNPGQGGRETQYF.